Given below is one T cell receptor beta chain in context. Sequencing used immunoSEQ multiplex PCR; TCRdb keeps in-frame clones, though not all of them. The sample lists fewer than 50,000 clones; 85% to 90% were seen once. Germline-derived CDR1 and CDR2 are SGHNT and YYREEE (reference sequence). There are 13 residues in the CDR3. V gave up 9 bases and J gave up 1 base, with 13 bases separating them. This entry is derived from a study of T cell changes during pregnancy in multiple sclerosis. The receptor was isolated from a female donor in good health, enrolled as a control in a pregnancy study. V and J are TRBV5-4 and TRBJ1-1; D is perhaps TRBD1 (5 bases). This sample comprised peripheral blood, obtained in the second trimester of pregnancy. CDR3 in amino acids: CATRDFGNTEAFF. In DNA, the CDR3 is TGTGCCACTAGGGACTTTGGGAACACTGAAGCTTTCTTT.